One T cell receptor beta chain is described in this entry. Its antigen is unknown. The V gene end was trimmed by 7 bases and the J gene end by 8 bases; junction bases not matched to a gene: 10. The CDR3 has 13 residues. Per germline, CDR1 SQVTM and CDR2 ANQGSEA. This specimen belongs to a study of naive and memory T cell subsets. Study observations and caveats: Clonotypes are single alpha or beta chains, not paired receptors. A few larger clonotypes appeared in naive repertoires, especially CD8, possibly memory cells re-expressing CD45RA.

An equimolar mix of two oligonucleotides served as the beta constant-region primer for TRBC1 and TRBC2. Ligated cDNA was amplified by four rounds of PCR with nested alpha and beta constant-region primers and SP2. One entry per CDR3 protein, called by TCRdb with MiXCR from the UMI-ligation and nested PCR reads. Seen here are 98,000 or so distinct CDR3 sequences, approximately 15% observed once, and the top ten hold roughly 2.8%. The origin of this receptor is a human donor in good health. The chain carries TRBV29-1 and TRBJ1-4; 7 bases agree with TRBD1. Sequencing used naive CD8+ T cells from blood. This CDR3 reads CSAIGGTVEKLFF. The CDR3 coding sequence is TGCAGCGCTATCGGCGGGACAGTAGAAAAACTGTTTTTT.